One sample yielded the 4 T cell receptor beta chains listed below, sequenced in a study of cytomegalovirus exposure and HLA in healthy donors. The primer mix had 60 Vbeta and 13 Jbeta primers. Repertoires were generated with immunoSEQ multiplex PCR, while TCRdb's copy carries only in-frame clones and drops some. The sample holds about 170,000 clones, approximately 78% seen once. The source material was PBMCs. Every receptor here comes from a girl aged 2 to 10 in good health and CMV-seropositive.

This chain connects TRBV27 to TRBJ1-1; 8 nucleotides agree with TRBD1. The length of the CDR3 is 18 residues. Germline V gene lookup returns CDR1 MNHEY and CDR2 SMNVEV (reference sequence). J lost 1 base, V lost 2 bases, and 12 bases had no gene match. The CDR3 loop is CASSLRWVRQGSNTEAFF. The CDR3 DNA reads TGTGCCAGCAGTTTAAGGTGGGTAAGACAGGGGTCGAACACTGAAGCTTTCTTT.

The rearrangement links TRBV30 to TRBJ2-7, with a possible D match to TRBD1 (6 bases). This CDR3 comprises 12 residues. Trimming removed 0 bases from V and 3 bases from J, with 6 bases in between. Germline CDR1 reads GTSNPN; CDR2 reads SVGIG (reference sequence). CDR3 residues: CAWSVQGYEQYF. The CDR3 DNA reads as TGTGCCTGGAGTGTACAGGGCTACGAGCAGTACTTC.

This clone showed up just once. The V and J genes are TRBV2 and TRBJ1-2; 7 bases agree with TRBD1. This CDR3 comprises 13 residues. Unmatched junction bases numbered 7, after V lost 6 bases and J lost 6 bases. The germline CDR1 and CDR2 sequences are SNHLY and FYNNEI. In DNA form, the CDR3 reads TGTGCCAGCAGCGATACAGGGGAAGATGGCTACACCTTC. Amino acid sequence: CASSDTGEDGYTF.

The rearrangement uses TRBV4-1 and TRBJ1-3; possibly TRBD1 for D (5 bases). The germline V gene has CDR1 MGHRA and CDR2 YSYEKL. Trimming removed 0 bases from V and 2 bases from J, with 11 bases in between. The CDR3 contains 16 residues. The CDR3 is CASSQDGSGAGNTIYF. Here the CDR3 DNA reads TGCGCCAGCAGCCAAGATGGCTCGGGGGCTGGAAACACCATATATTTT.